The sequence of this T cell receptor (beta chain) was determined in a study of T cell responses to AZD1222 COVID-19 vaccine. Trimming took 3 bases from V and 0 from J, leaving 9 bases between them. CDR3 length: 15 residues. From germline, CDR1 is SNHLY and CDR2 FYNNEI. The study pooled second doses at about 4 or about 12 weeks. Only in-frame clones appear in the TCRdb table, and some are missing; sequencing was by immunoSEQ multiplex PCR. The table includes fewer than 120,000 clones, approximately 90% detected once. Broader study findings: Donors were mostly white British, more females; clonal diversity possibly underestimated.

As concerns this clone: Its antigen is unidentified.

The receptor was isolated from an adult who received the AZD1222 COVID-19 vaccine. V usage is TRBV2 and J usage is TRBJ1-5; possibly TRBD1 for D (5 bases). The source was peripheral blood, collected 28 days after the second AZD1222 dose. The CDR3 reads CASSDRVNSNQPQHF. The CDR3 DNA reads TGTGCCAGCAGTGACAGGGTAAATAGCAATCAGCCCCAGCATTTT.